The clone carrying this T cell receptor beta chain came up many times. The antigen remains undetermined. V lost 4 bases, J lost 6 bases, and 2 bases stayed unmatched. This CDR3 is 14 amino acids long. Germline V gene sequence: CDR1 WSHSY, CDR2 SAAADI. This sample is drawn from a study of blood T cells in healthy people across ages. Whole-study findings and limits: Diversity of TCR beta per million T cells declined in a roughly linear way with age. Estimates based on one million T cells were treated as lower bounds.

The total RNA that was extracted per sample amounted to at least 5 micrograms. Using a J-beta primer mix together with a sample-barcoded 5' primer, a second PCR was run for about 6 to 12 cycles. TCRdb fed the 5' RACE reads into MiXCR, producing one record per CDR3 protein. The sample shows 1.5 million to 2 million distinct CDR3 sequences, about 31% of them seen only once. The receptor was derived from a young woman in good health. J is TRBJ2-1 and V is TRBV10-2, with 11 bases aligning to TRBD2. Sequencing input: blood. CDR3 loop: CASSVTSGSNEQFF. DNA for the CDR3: TGCGCCAGCAGTGTCACTAGCGGGAGCAATGAGCAGTTCTTC.